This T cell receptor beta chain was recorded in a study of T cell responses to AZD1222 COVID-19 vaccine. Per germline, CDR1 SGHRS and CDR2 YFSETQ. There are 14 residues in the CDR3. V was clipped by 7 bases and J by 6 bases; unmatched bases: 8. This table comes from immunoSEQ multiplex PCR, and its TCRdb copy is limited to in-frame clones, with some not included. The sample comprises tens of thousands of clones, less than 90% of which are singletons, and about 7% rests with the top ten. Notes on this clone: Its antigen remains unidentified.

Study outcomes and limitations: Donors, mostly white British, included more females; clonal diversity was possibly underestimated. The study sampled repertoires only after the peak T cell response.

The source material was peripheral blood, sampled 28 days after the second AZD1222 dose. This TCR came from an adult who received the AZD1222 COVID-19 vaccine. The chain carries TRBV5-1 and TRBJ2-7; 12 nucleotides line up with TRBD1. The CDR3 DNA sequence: TGCGCCAGCCAATCGGGACAGGGGGCCTCCGAGCAGTACTTC. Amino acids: CASQSGQGASEQYF. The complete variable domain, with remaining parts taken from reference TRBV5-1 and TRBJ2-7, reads KAGVTQTPRYLIKTRGQQVTLSCSPISGHRSVSWYQQTPGQGLQFLFEYFSETQRNKGNFPGRFSGRQFSNSRSEMNVSTLELGDSALYLCASQSGQGASEQYFGPGTRLTVT.